This T cell receptor beta chain derives from a study of post-analysis software for immune sequencing data. Study-wide context: Included courses were relapsing-remitting and secondary progressive multiple sclerosis; progressive-relapsing multiple sclerosis was also included.

Study results and limitations: Roughly five TRBV segments were significantly more frequent in patients than in controls. TRBV5-6, TRBV5-1 and TRBV20-1 were among these segments. Patients with multiple sclerosis recorded significantly lower normalized Chao1 diversity than controls, the study found. F measure grouped same-batch samples tightly together.

In this sample, this clonotype turned up many times. Antigen specificity is unknown. Unique molecular identifiers tagged the TCR beta cDNA libraries. TCRdb reprocessed the PCR reads with MiXCR, giving one entry per CDR3 protein. The table lists roughly 700,000 distinct CDR3 sequences, approximately 30% of them singletons, with 0.5% to 0.6% in the top ten. The CDR3 is 11 residues long. J lost 8 bases, V lost 8 bases, and 2 bases had no gene match. Germline V lookup: CDR1 ENHRY, CDR2 SYGVKD. The chain uses TRBV10-3 and TRBJ2-1; TRBD1 agrees at 8 bases. Sequencing was done on a sample of blood. The sequence came from a girl under 18 with multiple sclerosis. In nucleotides, the CDR3 is TGTGCCATCCAGACAGGGGATGAGCAGTTCTTC. It specifies CAIQTGDEQFF.